The next 5 T cell receptor beta chains were all read from a single sample in a study of CD8 T cells in ankylosing spondylitis (dated by TCRdb to 2016 to 2017). Libraries were made using 5' RACE. The listed sequencing device is Illumina HiSeq 2500. Clones were called with MiXCR by TCRdb after fastp trimmed the public reads at Q25, and only in-frame beta chains were retained. Each CDR3 protein appears once, grouped with its most common genes and DNA. Across this sample there are 200,000 or so distinct CDR3 sequences, with over 10% seen only once. The top ten hold about 11% of the sample. Material: blood, either unsorted or a sorted T cell fraction (not recorded which). The receptor set was obtained from a female donor with ankylosing spondylitis or in good health (not recorded which).

This clonotype was counted many times. The chain joins TRBV4-3 to TRBJ2-3; the D is unclear. V lost 4 bases to trimming and J lost 5 bases, with 10 bases between them. Germline lookup yields CDR1 LGHNA and CDR2 YSLEER. There are 13 residues in the CDR3. CDR3 residues: CASSLEPGDTQYF. The CDR3, as DNA: TGCGCCAGCAGCCTCGAACCTGGAGATACGCAGTATTTT.

This clonotype was counted ten times or more. The chain has TRBV2 and TRBJ1-2; no reliable D call. V was trimmed by 7 bases and J by 8 bases, leaving 14 bases between them. The CDR3 spans 12 residues. Germline V gene sequence: CDR1 SNHLY, CDR2 FYNNEI. This CDR3 is CASTRQLAGYTF. The CDR3 nucleotides read TGTGCCAGCACGCGGCAGTTGGCGGGCTACACCTTC. Full variable domain (missing parts from reference TRBV2 and TRBJ1-2): EPEVTQTPSHQVTQMGQEVILRCVPISNHLYFYWYRQILGQKVEFLVSFYNNEISEKSEIFDDQFSVERPDGSNFTLKIRSTKLEDSAMYFCASTRQLAGYTFGSGTRLTVV.

The chain uses TRBV2 and TRBJ2-7; 8 bases line up with TRBD1. V was pared by 6 bases and J by 0 bases, with 7 bases of the junction left unmatched. Germline CDR1 SNHLY, CDR2 FYNNEI. This CDR3 has 15 residues. In nucleotides, the CDR3 is TGTGCCAGCAGCACAGACAGGGGCTACTCCTACGAGCAGTACTTC. It encodes CASSTDRGYSYEQYF. The variable domain in full, with the rest retrieved from reference TRBV2 and TRBJ2-7, is EPEVTQTPSHQVTQMGQEVILRCVPISNHLYFYWYRQILGQKVEFLVSFYNNEISEKSEIFDDQFSVERPDGSNFTLKIRSTKLEDSAMYFCASSTDRGYSYEQYFGPGTRLTVT.

This clonotype showed up many times. This chain uses TRBV5-1 with TRBJ2-7; 10 nucleotides align to TRBD2. Germline values: CDR1 SGHRS, CDR2 YFSETQ. V trimming: 0 bases; J trimming: 3 bases; junction bases outside the gene matches: 3. The CDR3 extends over 15 amino acids. The CDR3 protein is CASSLAGTSDYEQYF. CDR3 coding DNA: TGCGCCAGCAGCTTGGCTGGGACTAGCGACTACGAGCAGTACTTC.

This clonotype was counted ten times or more. V usage is TRBV3-1 and J usage is TRBJ1-2; D gene unclear. The CDR3 contains 13 residues. Germline V gene lookup returns CDR1 LGHDT and CDR2 YNNKEL (reference sequence). Trimming stripped 3 bases from V and 4 bases from J, with 9 bases between. The CDR3 spells CASSQQPGYGYTF. CDR3 in DNA: TGTGCCAGCAGCCAGCAGCCCGGCTATGGCTACACCTTC.